These 13 T cell receptor beta chains originate from one sample sequenced in a study of cytomegalovirus exposure and HLA in healthy donors. 13 Jbeta primers and 60 Vbeta primers were used for the PCR. Some clones are missing from TCRdb's copy, which holds only in-frame ones; the method was immunoSEQ multiplex PCR. The sample holds approximately 200,000 clones, about 80% seen once. Specimen: PBMCs. These TCRs come from a woman aged 18-29 years in good health and CMV-seropositive.

Note on this clone: A junction end diverges from the germline sequence, so it may reflect a read error. V is TRBV7-9 and J is TRBJ1-4, with D maybe TRBD1 (5 bases). Germline values: CDR1 SEHNR, CDR2 FQNEAQ (reference sequence). This CDR3 contains 15 residues. The CDR3 loop reads CAGSRGTWSNEKLFF. DNA of the CDR3: TGTGCCGGCAGCCGCGGGACTTGGTCTAATGAAAAACTGTTTTTT.

The chain recombines TRBV5-1 with TRBJ2-5; possible D gene TRBD2, 7 bases. The germline V gene encodes CDR1 SGHRS and CDR2 YFSETQ. The CDR3 sequence is 19 residues long. The V end lost 2 bases, the J end lost 3 bases, and 26 bases lay between the germline ends. For the CDR3, the DNA is TGCGCCAGCAGCTTCGGCACCAAGGGGGGGACCCTAACCAAAGAGACCCAGTACTTC. Amino acid sequence: CASSFGTKGGTLTKETQYF.

This clone showed up just once. The J gene is TRBJ2-7, the V gene TRBV29-1; D might be TRBD2 (6 bases). The germline CDR1 and CDR2 sequences are SQVTM and ANQGSEA. The V end was cut by 6 bases, the J end by 7 bases, with 13 bases between. The CDR3 contains 11 residues. CDR3 region: CSVGGPGEQYV. The CDR3, as DNA: TGCAGCGTGGGGGGACCGGGGGAGCAGTACGTC.

The V call is TRBV5-5, the J call TRBJ1-3, with TRBD1 as a possible D gene (5 bases). This CDR3 is 14 amino acids long. Germline CDR1 reads SGHKS; CDR2 reads YYEKEE (reference sequence). V was pared by 2 bases and J by 1 base, with 7 bases between. The CDR3 nucleotides are TGTGCCAGCAGCTTTTCAGGGTCTGGAAACACCATATATTTT. This sequence encodes CASSFSGSGNTIYF.

This clone was detected only once. The rearrangement links TRBV7-9 to TRBJ2-1; D call uncertain. Trimming shortened V by 11 bases and J by 6 bases, and 11 bases separated the two germline ends. There are 11 residues in the CDR3. Germline CDR1 reads SEHNR; CDR2 reads FQNEAQ (reference sequence). CDR3 region: CAGVGANEQFF. CDR3 coding DNA: TGTGCCGGAGTAGGTGCCAATGAGCAGTTCTTC. The entire variable domain, with the rest obtained from reference TRBV7-9 and TRBJ2-1, is as follows: DTGVSQNPRHKITKRGQNVTFRCDPISEHNRLYWYRQTLGQGPEFLTYFQNEAQLEKSRLLSDRFSAERPKGSFSTLEIQRTEQGDSAMYLCAGVGANEQFFGPGTRLTVL.

The rearrangement links TRBV30 to TRBJ1-2; 8 nucleotides align to TRBD1. The length of the CDR3 is 11 residues. Trimming took 3 bases from V and 7 from J; bases not matched to a gene: 1. Germline V CDR1 and CDR2: GTSNPN, SVGIG (reference sequence). CDR3 coding DNA: TGTGCCTGGAGAGACAGGGGTGGCTACACCTTC. This codes for CAWRDRGGYTF.

The chain carries TRBV6-1 and TRBJ2-1, with 7 bases identical to TRBD1. Germline V CDR1 and CDR2: MNHNS, SASEGT. V was pared by 8 bases and J by 0 bases, with 7 bases of the junction left unmatched. The CDR3 spans 15 residues. As DNA, the CDR3 is TGTGCCAGCTCGAAGGCAGGGGGCTCCTACAATGAGCAGTTCTTC. This translates into CASSKAGGSYNEQFF.

The genes are TRBV19 and TRBJ2-7; D unresolved. This CDR3 comprises 14 residues. V dropped 3 bases and J dropped 5 bases, with 14 bases sitting between them. In germline, CDR1 is LNHDA, CDR2 SQIVND (reference sequence). The CDR3 loop is CASSMVGPPNEQYF. DNA of the CDR3: TGTGCCAGTAGTATGGTGGGCCCGCCCAACGAGCAGTACTTC.

The chain couples TRBV5-3 to TRBJ1-1; tentatively, D is TRBD1 (6 bases). TRBV5-3 is an ORF, and what it does is uncertain. The CDR3 totals 11 residues. V lost 6 bases and J 9 bases, leaving 12 bases between the germline ends. The CDR3 DNA sequence: TGTGCCAGAACAACAGGGCTTAAAGCTTTCTTT. Translated: CARTTGLKAFF.

The V and J genes are TRBV30 and TRBJ1-6; TRBD1 matches at 8 bases. Germline CDR1 reads GTSNPN; CDR2 reads SVGIG (reference sequence). This CDR3 has 19 amino acids. Trimming removed 1 base from V and 4 bases from J; junction bases left unmatched: 15. The DNA of the CDR3 is TGTGCCTGGAGTGCCTATAGAAATACCGGGACAGGTTATAATTCACCCCTCCACTTT. Translated, it gives CAWSAYRNTGTGYNSPLHF.

The V and J genes are TRBV6-5 and TRBJ2-1; D is uncertain. The CDR3 has 15 amino acids. Germline CDR1 reads MNHEY; CDR2 reads SVGAGI. V lost 5 bases and J 0 bases, leaving 11 bases between the germline ends. The CDR3 is CASSPTISSYNEQFF. The CDR3 bases are TGTGCCAGCAGTCCTACCATAAGCTCCTACAATGAGCAGTTCTTC.

The rearrangement joins TRBV11-2 to TRBJ1-2, with D possibly matching TRBD1 (6 bases). V was trimmed by 0 bases and J by 3 bases, leaving 11 bases between them. This CDR3 is built from 15 residues. Per the germline V gene, CDR1 is SGHAT and CDR2 is FQNNGV. The CDR3 DNA sequence: TGTGCCAGCAGCTTAGATGGGCAGGGGTACTATGGCTACACCTTC. Translating gives CASSLDGQGYYGYTF.

This clone has just a few counts. The J gene is TRBJ2-3, the V gene TRBV6-4; TRBD2 matches 8 bases. The CDR3 sequence is 15 residues long. With 5 bases clipped from V and 3 bases from J, the junction kept 7 bases outside the gene matches. CDR1 is MRHNA, CDR2 SNTAGT, per germline. In nucleotides, the CDR3 is TGTGCCAGCAGTTGGGTAGCGGGGTCAACAGATACGCAGTATTTT. Its translation: CASSWVAGSTDTQYF.